This T cell receptor beta chain is drawn from a study of CD8 T cells in Susac syndrome. As for the study in general: Sequenced Susac syndrome patients included more than five with clinically active disease and about eight in remission. Study-level results: CD8+ clonal expansion in Susac was maximal in TEMRA cells and in active patients.

Concerning this clonotype itself: What it recognizes is unknown.

The ends were cut back, 3 bases at V and 2 bases at J, with 8 bases in the middle. The CDR3 is 12 residues long. Germline V gene lookup returns CDR1 DFQATT and CDR2 SNEGSKA (reference sequence). An amount of RNA that ranged from 0.5 to 1 ug was reverse transcribed with random hexamers. TCR beta CDR3 was amplified by immunoSEQ multiplex PCR. This amplification extended across 54 Vbeta and 13 Jbeta segments. One entry per CDR3 protein, called by TCRdb with MiXCR from the immunoSEQ multiplex PCR reads. The repertoire holds under 200,000 distinct CDR3 sequences, with over 90% as singletons. Negative isolation was used for CD8+ and CD4+ T cells and FACS enrichment for TEMRA cells.

This sequence was found in a human donor with Susac syndrome. Material for sequencing was CD8+ T cells from PBMCs. V gene TRBV20-1 combines with J gene TRBJ2-7; D is ambiguous. The CDR3 DNA is TGCAGTGCTAGCCACAGACCCTACGAGCAGTACTTC. Translated: CSASHRPYEQYF.